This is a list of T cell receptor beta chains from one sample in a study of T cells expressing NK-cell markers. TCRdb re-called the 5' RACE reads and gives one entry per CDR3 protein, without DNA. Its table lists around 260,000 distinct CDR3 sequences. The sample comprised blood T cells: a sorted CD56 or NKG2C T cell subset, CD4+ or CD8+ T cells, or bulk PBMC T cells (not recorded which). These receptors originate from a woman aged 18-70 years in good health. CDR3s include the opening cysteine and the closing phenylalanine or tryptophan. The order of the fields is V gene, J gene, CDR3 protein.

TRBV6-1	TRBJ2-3	CASSLVRSTDTQYF
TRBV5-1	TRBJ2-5	CASSSHRGGFFETQYF
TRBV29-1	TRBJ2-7	CSASHPAGEQYF
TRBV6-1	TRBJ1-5	CASRGGAGNQPQHF
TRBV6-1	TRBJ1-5	CATRFSNQPQHF
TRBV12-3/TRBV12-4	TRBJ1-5	CASSLKGYQPQHF
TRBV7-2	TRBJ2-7	CASSFRQGWSEQYF
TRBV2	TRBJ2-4	CASTPTGVGIQYF
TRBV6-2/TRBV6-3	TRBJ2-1	CASSPWTGRSLQFFIDEQFF
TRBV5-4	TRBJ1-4	CASSRGQGIGEKLFF
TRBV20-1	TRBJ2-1	CSSWSGRSYNEQFF
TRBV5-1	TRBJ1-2	CASSLDGPPGYTF
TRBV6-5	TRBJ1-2	CASRTRTGGHYGYTF
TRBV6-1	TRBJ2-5	CASRPGLAGGQLGETQYF
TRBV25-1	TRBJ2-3	CASSPLTGGAADTQYF
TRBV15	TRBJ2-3	CATSRMTGPGDTQYF
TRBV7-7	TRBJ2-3	CASSLSAGGADTQYF
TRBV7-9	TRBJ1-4	CASSLALERVEKLFF
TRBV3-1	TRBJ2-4	CASSPDGTYKNIQYF
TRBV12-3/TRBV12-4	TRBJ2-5	CASSSGALQETQYF
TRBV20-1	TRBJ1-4	CSARWAVQGKLFF
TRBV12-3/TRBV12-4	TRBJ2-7	CASSLRRSSYEQYF
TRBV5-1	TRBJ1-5	CASSLEGGNQPQHF
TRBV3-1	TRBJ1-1	CASRDFRGRGGTEAFF
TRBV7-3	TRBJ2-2	CASSRGGEAGELFF
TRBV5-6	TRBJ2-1	CASSLGSRAYNEQFF
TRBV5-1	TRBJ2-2	CASSLGIPGTPTGGELFF
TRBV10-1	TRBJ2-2	CASSDSGLAGRGELFF